This T cell receptor (beta chain) was captured by sequencing in a study of technical replicates of blood from several donors. The assay was immunoSEQ multiplex PCR, and TCRdb's table has in-frame clones only and misses some. The sample carries under 55,000 clones, 95% to 97% recorded once. Germline V CDR1 and CDR2: MNHEY, SVGAGI. The CDR3 extends over 13 amino acids. With 7 bases removed from V and 2 bases from J, the gap between germline ends came to 11 bases. This chain links TRBV6-5 with TRBJ1-2; D is possibly TRBD1 (6 bases). The specimen sequenced was T cells isolated from PBMCs. The source is a human donor in good health. CDR3 protein: CASTQDRNYGYTF. The CDR3 nucleotides read TGTGCCAGCACCCAGGACAGAAACTATGGCTACACCTTC.